These 27 T cell receptor beta chains were sequenced from one sample in a study of CD8+CD57+ T cells in acquired aplastic anemia. Profiling that covered TCR beta VDJ and CDR3 relied on genomic DNA as its template. TCRdb analysed the reads with MiXCR anew, one entry per CDR3 protein. The table has over 150,000 distinct CDR3 sequences, approximately 43% seen once. Sequencing input: sorted CD4+, CD8+, or CD8+CD57+ T cells (not recorded which) from PBMCs. These receptors all come from a human donor in good health.

The rearrangement uses TRBV10-3 and TRBJ2-7; a weak D match, TRBD1 (5 bases). This CDR3 contains 14 residues. V lost 4 bases to trimming and J lost 6 bases, with 16 bases between them. Germline CDR1 and CDR2: ENHRY and SYGVKD. The CDR3 reads CAISVQGQHGEQYF. CDR3 DNA sequence: TGTGCCATCAGTGTCCAGGGTCAACACGGCGAGCAGTACTTC.

This clonotype appeared many times. This chain connects TRBV6-1 to TRBJ1-6, with D unclear. The V gene's germline CDR1 is MNHNS and CDR2 SASEGT. The CDR3 extends over 14 amino acids. The ends were cut back, 6 bases at V and 7 bases at J, with 13 bases in the middle. CDR3 coding DNA: TGTGCCAGCAGCCAGACTGGGATGAATTCACCCCTCCACTTT. Protein product: CASSQTGMNSPLHF.

This clonotype was recorded many times. V and J are TRBV5-1 and TRBJ2-7; 7 nucleotides match TRBD2. The CDR3 is 15 amino acids. V was clipped by 3 bases and J by 0 bases; unmatched bases: 6. CDR1 and CDR2 (germline): SGHRS, YFSETQ. As DNA, the CDR3 is TGCGCCAGCAGCTACGGACTAGACCTCTCCTACGAGCAGTACTTC. It translates to CASSYGLDLSYEQYF.

This clonotype was detected a few times. The gene calls are TRBV25-1 and TRBJ2-1; 14 bases fit TRBD2. In germline, CDR1 is MGHDK, CDR2 SYGVNS. The CDR3 contains 16 residues. V was clipped by 4 bases and J by 10 bases; unmatched bases: 9. CDR3 residues: CASSARLAGGLWEQFF. The CDR3 bases are TGTGCCAGCAGTGCGAGACTAGCGGGAGGGTTATGGGAGCAGTTCTTC.

V and J are TRBV29-1 and TRBJ2-7; D may be TRBD2 (5 bases). Germline V gene lookup returns CDR1 SQVTM and CDR2 ANQGSEA. Trimming took off 4 bases at V and 5 bases at J, with 21 bases between the two ends. The CDR3 spans 15 residues. CDR3 coding DNA: TGCAGCGTTGCGGGCTCCCTAGAGGGTATGCACGAGCAGTACTTC. This encodes CSVAGSLEGMHEQYF.

This clonotype has ten or more counts. The chain uses TRBV20-1 and TRBJ2-5, with 8 nucleotides matching TRBD1. The junction had 9 bases not matched to a gene; V was cut back by 5 bases and J by 4 bases. Germline assignment: CDR1 DFQATT and CDR2 SNEGSKA (reference sequence). CDR3 length: 14 amino acids. The CDR3 is CSALTGVGSETQYF. Written as DNA, the CDR3 is TGCAGTGCTCTGACAGGGGTTGGTTCAGAGACCCAGTACTTC.

CDR3 protein: CASSLVPGPGYTF. CDR3 DNA sequence: TGTGCCAGCAGCTTAGTTCCGGGGCCTGGCTACACCTTC. This rearrangement joins TRBV7-9 to TRBJ1-2; tentative D call: TRBD1 (5 bases). The germline V and J ends were trimmed by 1 base and 7 bases, with 10 bases remaining between them. The V gene's germline CDR1 is SEHNR and CDR2 FQNEAQ (reference sequence). The CDR3 length is 13 residues. Based on the CDR3 plus reference TRBV7-9 and TRBJ1-2, the full variable domain is DTGVSQNPRHKITKRGQNVTFRCDPISEHNRLYWYRQTLGQGPEFLTYFQNEAQLEKSRLLSDRFSAERPKGSFSTLEIQRTEQGDSAMYLCASSLVPGPGYTFGSGTRLTVV.

The gene calls are TRBV6-4 and TRBJ2-1; 7 nucleotides line up with TRBD2. The CDR3 has 13 residues. Germline V lookup: CDR1 MRHNA, CDR2 SNTAGT. V was pared by 0 bases and J by 10 bases, with 3 bases of the junction left unmatched. For the CDR3, the DNA is TGTGCCAGCAGTGACTCTGACGGGGGGGAGCAGTTCTTC. Its protein product is CASSDSDGGEQFF.

This chain links TRBV24-1 with TRBJ2-2, with no clear D. Germline CDR1 reads KGHDR; CDR2 reads SFDVKD. Trimming pared 5 bases from V and 1 base from J, leaving 4 bases between. The CDR3 is made up of 13 amino acids. The CDR3 protein is CATSAQNTGELFF. Written as DNA, the CDR3 is TGTGCCACCAGTGCACAGAACACCGGGGAGCTGTTTTTT.

This clonotype was observed many times. V is TRBV12-3 or TRBV12-4 and J is TRBJ2-7; weak D call: TRBD1 (6 bases). CDR3 length: 14 residues. The V end lost 2 bases, the J end lost 4 bases, and 12 bases lay between the germline ends. The CDR3 sequence: CASSLSQGPYEQYF. CDR3 sequence (DNA): TGTGCCAGCAGTTTAAGTCAGGGGCCTTACGAGCAGTACTTC.

This clonotype has a count of ten or more. This rearrangement joins TRBV7-9 to TRBJ2-7; tentative D call: TRBD2 (6 bases). Germline values: CDR1 SEHNR, CDR2 FQNEAQ (reference sequence). The CDR3 covers 15 residues. Trimming removed 0 bases at V and 0 bases at J, with 9 bases between. The CDR3 spells CASSLAAGSSYEQYF. In DNA, the CDR3 is TGTGCCAGCAGCTTAGCGGCGGGGAGCTCCTACGAGCAGTACTTC.

Many counts were recorded for this clonotype. In DNA form, the CDR3 reads TGCAGTGCAGAAACTAGCGGGGGGGCCGCAGATACGCAGTATTTT. Protein sequence: CSAETSGGAADTQYF. The gene calls are TRBV20-1 and TRBJ2-3, with 13 positions matching TRBD2. Germline trimming cut 6 bases from V and 4 bases from J; bases unmatched to any gene: 7. Germline V gene lookup returns CDR1 DFQATT and CDR2 SNEGSKA (reference sequence). CDR3 size: 15 residues.

This clonotype was detected many times. V is TRBV20-1 and J is TRBJ1-2, with a weak D call TRBD1 (5 bases). Germline assignment: CDR1 DFQATT and CDR2 SNEGSKA (reference sequence). Deletions cut 3 bases from V and 3 bases from J, with 14 bases between. The CDR3 covers 14 residues. In DNA form, the CDR3 reads TGCAGTGCTAGTAAACTGGGCAGGGACTATGGCTACACCTTC. Its translation: CSASKLGRDYGYTF.

This clonotype occurred once. This chain links TRBV10-3 with TRBJ1-2; 11 positions match TRBD1. The V and J ends lost 6 bases and 4 bases, in that order; junction bases with no gene match: 13. The germline V gene encodes CDR1 ENHRY and CDR2 SYGVKD. The CDR3 spans 17 residues. The CDR3: CAIRPGQGADYSYGYTF. In DNA form, the CDR3 reads TGTGCCATCAGGCCCGGACAGGGGGCGGATTATAGCTATGGCTACACCTTC.

In its sample, this clonotype was seen many times. The chain carries TRBV10-3 and TRBJ1-3, with D unclear. Germline V lookup: CDR1 ENHRY, CDR2 SYGVKD. The V and J ends lost 3 bases and 0 bases respectively, with 12 bases between them. The length of the CDR3 is 16 residues. The chain's CDR3 is CAISDHVGISGNTIYF. The CDR3 DNA reads as TGTGCCATCAGTGACCACGTGGGTATCTCTGGAAACACCATATATTTT.

The sample holds many counts of this clonotype. The chain links TRBV5-1 to TRBJ2-1; TRBD1 matches at 7 bases. CDR3 length: 12 amino acids. Losses at the gene ends were 0 bases for V and 9 bases for J; bases not matched to a gene: 0. Germline lookup yields CDR1 SGHRS and CDR2 YFSETQ. This CDR3 is CASSLDRGEQFF. CDR3 DNA: TGCGCCAGCAGCTTGGACAGGGGTGAGCAGTTCTTC.

J is TRBJ2-1 and V is TRBV5-1, with TRBD2 identical over 13 bases. Looked up from germline, CDR1 is SGHRS and CDR2 is YFSETQ. The CDR3 has 17 residues. With 4 bases clipped from V and 5 bases from J, the junction kept 9 bases outside the gene matches. CDR3 sequence: CASSPLAGGPLDNEQFF. The DNA for the CDR3 is TGCGCCAGCAGCCCACTAGCGGGAGGGCCGTTGGACAATGAGCAGTTCTTC.

This rearrangement joins TRBV7-9 to TRBJ2-2; D not certain. The CDR3 loop spans 11 amino acids. Deletions cut 7 bases from V and 1 base from J, with 1 base between. Germline V gives CDR1 SEHNR, CDR2 FQNEAQ (reference sequence). This CDR3 is CASKNTGELFF. CDR3 DNA sequence: TGTGCCAGCAAGAACACCGGGGAGCTGTTTTTT.

The rearrangement uses TRBV10-3 and TRBJ2-3; 10 bases are a match to TRBD2. V lost 2 bases, J lost 0 bases, and 2 bases stayed unmatched. The length of the CDR3 is 16 residues. Germline V gene data show CDR1 as ENHRY and CDR2 as SYGVKD. This chain's CDR3 is CAISEASGSSTDTQYF. The CDR3, as DNA: TGTGCCATCAGTGAGGCTAGCGGGAGTAGCACAGATACGCAGTATTTT.

A word on this clonotype: A much more abundant neighbour one base away suggests this may be a read error. V is TRBV6-1 and J is TRBJ1-5; 7 bases agree with TRBD1. Germline assignment: CDR1 MNHNS and CDR2 SASEGT. The CDR3 contains 13 residues. The J segment lost 3 bases and the V segment lost 7 bases, leaving 3 bases of the junction unmatched. The CDR3 spells CASTGQDNQPQHF. The CDR3 nucleotides read TGTGCCAGCACAGGACAGGACAATCAGCCCCAGCATTTT.

Remarks on this clonotype: A much larger clone sits a single nucleotide away, making a read error possible. The V call is TRBV4-1, the J call TRBJ2-3; D unresolved. In germline, CDR1 is MGHRA, CDR2 YSYEKL. The CDR3 has 13 amino acids. CDR3 loop: CASSQDPSDTRYF. The CDR3 coding sequence is TGCGCCAGCAGCCAAGATCCATCAGATACGCGGTATTTT.

The sample holds one count of this clonotype. A much larger clone lies one base from this, so it may be a read error. This chain links TRBV7-2 with TRBJ2-3; D uncertain. V lost 4 bases and J lost 5, with 13 bases in between. Per the germline V gene, CDR1 is SGHTA and CDR2 is FQGNSA. The CDR3 spans 14 residues. The CDR3 sequence: CASSYSISLDTQYF. The CDR3, as DNA: TGTGCCAGCAGCTATTCGATTAGTTTAGATACGCAGTATTTT.

In its sample, this clonotype was seen a few times. One end of the junction varies from germline; a read error may be responsible. For the CDR3, the DNA is TGTACCAGCACCCGAGAGGCTAGTAGCTCCTACAATGAGCAGTTCTTC. Encoded protein: CTSTREASSSYNEQFF. The chain carries TRBV4-2 and TRBJ2-1, with D uncertain. The length of the CDR3 is 16 residues. Germline CDR1 LGHNA, CDR2 YNFKEQ.

This clonotype was seen at least ten times. This chain links TRBV20-1 with TRBJ2-7; D possibly matches TRBD1 or TRBD2 (5 bases each). Germline V gene data show CDR1 as DFQATT and CDR2 as SNEGSKA (reference sequence). Trimming stripped 3 bases from V and 3 bases from J, with 9 bases between. This CDR3 has 12 residues. The CDR3 DNA reads as TGCAGTGCTAGGGGAGACAGCTACGAGCAGTACTTC. Residues: CSARGDSYEQYF.

This clonotype was recorded once. The rearrangement joins TRBV24-1 to TRBJ2-1; D is possibly TRBD1 or TRBD2 (5 bases each). This CDR3 has 16 residues. The germline V and J ends were trimmed by 4 bases and 5 bases, with 17 bases remaining between them. Germline-derived CDR1 and CDR2 are KGHDR and SFDVKD. CDR3 DNA: TGTGCCACCAGTGACTCCGGGACCCCACCCCACAATGAGCAGTTCTTC. It encodes CATSDSGTPPHNEQFF.

This clonotype was counted many times. The chain couples TRBV13 to TRBJ2-1; D is unresolved. This CDR3 region has 16 residues. Germline CDR1 PRHDT, CDR2 FYEKMQ (reference sequence). V was cut by 3 bases and J by 0 bases, with 12 bases left in between. DNA for the CDR3: TGTGCCAGCAGCTTCAGGTCCGCGTTCTCCTACAATGAGCAGTTCTTC. Translating gives CASSFRSAFSYNEQFF.

This clonotype showed up just once. This rearrangement joins TRBV14 to TRBJ2-1; no firm D call. V was cut by 8 bases and J by 1 base, with 0 bases left in between. The V gene's germline CDR1 is SGHDN and CDR2 FVKESK. This CDR3 has 10 amino acids. CDR3 in DNA: TGTGCCAGCTCCTACAATGAGCAGTTCTTC. Amino acids: CASSYNEQFF.